Listed below are T cell receptor beta chains from one sample, sequenced in a study of blood T cells in healthy people across ages. TCRdb recomputed calls from the 5' RACE reads with MiXCR, one row per CDR3 protein. Altogether about 580,000 distinct CDR3 sequences are present, around half being singletons, with the ten largest covering 20% to 25%. Sequencing input: blood. The receptors derive from a man older than 75 in good health. CDR3s include the opening cysteine and the closing phenylalanine or tryptophan. Each record gives: clone size, J gene, D gene, V gene, CDR3 DNA, CDR3 protein. D genes are given only for firm matches. For some rows the clone size is stated as once, few or many, or as a class when expanded; others skip it.

clone size: NA; J gene: TRBJ2-3; D gene: TRBD2; V gene: TRBV11-2; CDR3 DNA: TGTGCCAGCAGCTTAAGGTCTAGCGGAGCGGACATATTAATCCCTCCTAGCACAGATACGCAGTATTTT; CDR3 protein: CASSLRSSGADILIPPSTDTQYF
clone size: once; J gene: TRBJ2-3; D gene: NA; V gene: TRBV5-1; CDR3 DNA: TGCGCCGGCAGCTTTACTGGGGATACAGATACGCAGTATTTT; CDR3 protein: CAGSFTGDTDTQYF
clone size: few; J gene: TRBJ2-3; D gene: NA; V gene: TRBV6-1; CDR3 DNA: TGTGCCAGCAGTGAAGCCGCTGGGGGTAGCACAGATACGCAGTATTTT; CDR3 protein: CASSEAAGGSTDTQYF
clone size: once; J gene: TRBJ2-6; D gene: NA; V gene: TRBV10-3; CDR3 DNA: TGTGCCACCAAGGCACAGGGTGAGTCTGGGGCCAACGTCCTGACTTTC; CDR3 protein: CATKAQGESGANVLTF
clone size: few; J gene: TRBJ2-5; D gene: TRBD2; V gene: TRBV11-2; CDR3 DNA: TGTGCCAGCAGCTTAGCGGGAGGGTATGAAGAGACCCAGTACTTC; CDR3 protein: CASSLAGGYEETQYF
clone size: few; J gene: TRBJ2-5; D gene: TRBD2; V gene: TRBV7-2; CDR3 DNA: TGTGCCAGCAGCTTAGCGGGTCTAGCGGGAGTAGAGACCCAGTACTTC; CDR3 protein: CASSLAGLAGVETQYF
clone size: NA; J gene: TRBJ1-1; D gene: NA; V gene: TRBV9; CDR3 DNA: TGTGCCAGCAGCGTAAGTCCCGGACAGAACACTGAAGCTTTCTTT; CDR3 protein: CASSVSPGQNTEAFF
clone size: few; J gene: TRBJ2-7; D gene: NA; V gene: TRBV21-1; CDR3 DNA: TGTGCCAGCAGCAAAGTCCGGACTAGCGGGAGGGATGTTCCTTACGAGCAGTACTTC; CDR3 protein: CASSKVRTSGRDVPYEQYF
clone size: once; J gene: TRBJ2-3; D gene: NA; V gene: TRBV5-1; CDR3 DNA: TGCGCCAGCGACCGAGGGGGAACTAACACAGATACGCAGTATTTT; CDR3 protein: CASDRGGTNTDTQYF
clone size: NA; J gene: TRBJ1-4; D gene: NA; V gene: TRBV2; CDR3 DNA: TGTGCCAGCAGTAAACAGGGAATCGGTGAAAAACTGTTTTTT; CDR3 protein: CASSKQGIGEKLFF
clone size: NA; J gene: TRBJ2-1; D gene: NA; V gene: TRBV6-2/TRBV6-3; CDR3 DNA: TGTGCCAGCAGTTACCCACAGCACAATGAGCAGTTCTTC; CDR3 protein: CASSYPQHNEQFF
clone size: NA; J gene: TRBJ2-3; D gene: NA; V gene: TRBV4-3; CDR3 DNA: TGCGCCAGCAGCCAAGATCGGAGAGCTAGCACTAGCACAGATACGCAGTATTTT; CDR3 protein: CASSQDRRASTSTDTQYF
clone size: once; J gene: TRBJ2-1; D gene: TRBD2; V gene: TRBV5-1; CDR3 DNA: TGCGCCAGCAGCACGACGGGACTAGCGGGACCTGGGCCTTACAATGAGCAGTTCTTC; CDR3 protein: CASSTTGLAGPGPYNEQFF
clone size: NA; J gene: TRBJ2-7; D gene: NA; V gene: TRBV28; CDR3 DNA: TGTGCCAGCAGTTTATACGGGGCCTACGAGCAGTACTTC; CDR3 protein: CASSLYGAYEQYF
clone size: few; J gene: TRBJ2-1; D gene: TRBD2; V gene: TRBV11-2; CDR3 DNA: TGTGCCAGCAGCCTAGGGACTAGCGGGCTTAATGAGCAGTTCTTC; CDR3 protein: CASSLGTSGLNEQFF
clone size: NA; J gene: TRBJ2-1; D gene: NA; V gene: TRBV14; CDR3 DNA: TGTGCCAGCAGCCAAGATCCCATTCGGGGCTCGTACAATGAGCAGTTCTTC; CDR3 protein: CASSQDPIRGSYNEQFF
clone size: NA; J gene: TRBJ2-5; D gene: NA; V gene: TRBV7-9; CDR3 DNA: TGTGCCAGCATCCCTACAATCAATTCTGGGACCCAGTACTTC; CDR3 protein: CASIPTINSGTQYF
clone size: NA; J gene: TRBJ1-5; D gene: NA; V gene: TRBV12-3/TRBV12-4; CDR3 DNA: TGTGCCAGCAGCACTTTTTTCCAACGAAATCAGCCCCAGCATTTT; CDR3 protein: CASSTFFQRNQPQHF
clone size: few; J gene: TRBJ2-5; D gene: NA; V gene: TRBV20-1; CDR3 DNA: TGCAGTGCTAGCCCCGTGGTCCAAGAGATCCAGTACTTC; CDR3 protein: CSASPVVQEIQYF
clone size: NA; J gene: TRBJ1-4; D gene: NA; V gene: TRBV4-1; CDR3 DNA: TGCGCCAGCAGCCAAGATGGCCGAGGGTATAGCATCGGAAAACTGTTTTTT; CDR3 protein: CASSQDGRGYSIGKLFF
clone size: few; J gene: TRBJ1-6; D gene: TRBD1; V gene: TRBV7-8; CDR3 DNA: TGTGCCAGCAGCTCTACGACAGGGGAAAATTCACCCCTCCACTTT; CDR3 protein: CASSSTTGENSPLHF
clone size: NA; J gene: TRBJ2-3; D gene: NA; V gene: TRBV4-3; CDR3 DNA: TGCGCCAGCAGCCAAGAGCTAGGGGAAGTTGATACGCAGTATTTT; CDR3 protein: CASSQELGEVDTQYF
clone size: few; J gene: TRBJ2-1; D gene: TRBD2; V gene: TRBV6-2/TRBV6-3; CDR3 DNA: TGTGCCAGCAGCCAAGGAGGCAGCGGGAGCTACAATGAGCAGTTCTTC; CDR3 protein: CASSQGGSGSYNEQFF
clone size: NA; J gene: TRBJ2-1; D gene: NA; V gene: TRBV28; CDR3 DNA: TGTGCCAGCAGCCGAAATTGGAGGGGACGGAATGAGCAGTTCTTC; CDR3 protein: CASSRNWRGRNEQFF